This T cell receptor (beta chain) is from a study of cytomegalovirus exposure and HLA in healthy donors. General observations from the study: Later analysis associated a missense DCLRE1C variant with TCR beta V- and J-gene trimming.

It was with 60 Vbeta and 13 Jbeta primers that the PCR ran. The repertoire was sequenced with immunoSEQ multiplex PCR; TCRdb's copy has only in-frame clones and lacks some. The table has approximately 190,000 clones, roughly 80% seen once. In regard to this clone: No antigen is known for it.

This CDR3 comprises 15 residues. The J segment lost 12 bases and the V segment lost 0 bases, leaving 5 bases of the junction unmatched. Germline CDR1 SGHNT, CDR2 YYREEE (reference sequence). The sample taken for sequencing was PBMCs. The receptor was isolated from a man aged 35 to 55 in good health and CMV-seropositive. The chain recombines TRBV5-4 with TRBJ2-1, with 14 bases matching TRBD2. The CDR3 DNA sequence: TGTGCCAGCAGCTTGGTGACTAGCGGGGGGGCCGGGCAGTTCTTC. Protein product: CASSLVTSGGAGQFF.